One and the same sample provided the 20 T cell receptor beta chains below, sequenced in a study of T cells after yellow fever vaccination. TCRdb reprocessed the 5' RACE reads via MiXCR and lists one record per CDR3 protein. The sample holds tens of thousands of distinct CDR3 sequences, about an eighth seen once. Specimen: CD8+ T cells not binding an NS4B(214-222) dextramer, sorted from PBMCs, collected approximately 20 days after the first yellow fever vaccination. The receptors shown here come from a man in his late teens or twenties who received the YFV17D yellow fever vaccine.

The rearrangement joins TRBV4-3 to TRBJ2-3, with TRBD2 matching over 14 bases. This CDR3 contains 16 residues. V was pared by 4 bases and J by 1 base, with 1 base of the junction left unmatched. Per the germline V gene, CDR1 is LGHNA and CDR2 is YSLEER. CDR3 coding DNA: TGCGCCAGCAGCCCGACTAGCGGGGGGGGCACAGATACGCAGTATTTT. Translated, it gives CASSPTSGGGTDTQYF.

Here the CDR3 DNA reads TGCGCCAGCAGCCTGTGGACAGGGGGATACGAGCAGTACTTC. This codes for CASSLWTGGYEQYF. The V and J genes are TRBV4-1 and TRBJ2-7, with TRBD1 matching over 10 bases. The CDR3 is 14 amino acids. CDR1 is MGHRA, CDR2 YSYEKL, per germline. V shed 4 bases and J 4 bases; nucleotides not matched to a gene: 4.

In its sample, this clonotype was seen a few times. The CDR3 region is CASSQGTALQETQYF. CDR3 nucleotide sequence: TGTGCCAGCAGCCAGGGGACAGCTCTTCAAGAGACCCAGTACTTC. The genes are TRBV3-1 and TRBJ2-5; 7 bases align to TRBD1. This CDR3 is 15 amino acids long. The ends lost 3 bases at V and 2 bases at J; junction bases unmatched: 6. The germline CDR1 and CDR2 sequences are LGHDT and YNNKEL (reference sequence).

The table lists this clonotype with a few counts. V is TRBV13 and J is TRBJ2-7; 8 nucleotides match TRBD2. The CDR3 extends over 12 amino acids. Germline CDR1 is PRHDT and CDR2 is FYEKMQ (reference sequence). V lost 6 bases to trimming and J lost 7 bases; unmatched junction nucleotides: 5. CDR3 nucleotide sequence: TGTGCCAGCAGGCGGGGGGCCGGGGAGCAGTACTTC. Translating it yields CASRRGAGEQYF.

This chain links TRBV6-2 or TRBV6-3 with TRBJ1-6; D is unclear. From germline, CDR1 is MNHEY and CDR2 SVGEGT. This CDR3 region has 14 residues. The V and J ends lost 0 bases and 13 bases respectively, with 13 bases between them. CDR3 bases: TGTGCCAGCAGTTACTCGAGTCGCCGATACCCCCTCCACTTT. Its protein is CASSYSSRRYPLHF.

V and J are TRBV5-1 and TRBJ2-3, with D uncertain. From germline, CDR1 is SGHRS and CDR2 YFSETQ. This CDR3 region has 15 residues. With 8 bases removed from V and 7 bases from J, the gap between germline ends came to 23 bases. The CDR3 is CASSPAVFTENTQYF. The CDR3 DNA follows: TGCGCCAGTAGCCCAGCAGTGTTCACCGAAAATACGCAGTATTTT.

This clonotype occurred a few times. The chain has TRBV4-1 and TRBJ2-1; 8 positions agree with TRBD2. Germline V gives CDR1 MGHRA, CDR2 YSYEKL. The CDR3 is 15 residues long. Unmatched junction bases numbered 7, after V lost 4 bases and J lost 5 bases. CDR3 amino acids: CASSPSGGGDNEQFF. DNA for the CDR3: TGCGCCAGCAGCCCCTCGGGGGGGGGAGACAATGAGCAGTTCTTC.

In this sample, this clonotype turned up a few times. This rearrangement joins TRBV4-3 to TRBJ1-5; 8 positions agree with TRBD1. The J segment lost 6 bases and the V segment lost 3 bases, leaving 7 bases of the junction unmatched. The CDR3 runs 15 residues. Germline CDR1 is LGHNA and CDR2 is YSLEER. CDR3 amino acids: CASSQGRTGFQPQHF. The DNA of the CDR3 is TGCGCCAGCAGCCAGGGTAGGACAGGGTTTCAGCCCCAGCATTTT.

The V and J genes are TRBV5-1 and TRBJ2-7, with D maybe TRBD2 (7 bases). From germline, CDR1 is SGHRS and CDR2 YFSETQ. V shed 5 bases and J shed 7 bases, with 16 bases lying between them. CDR3 size: 13 residues. CDR3 nucleotides: TGCGCCAGCAGACTTGAGGGGGGGACGGAGCAGTACGTC. Its protein product is CASRLEGGTEQYV.

The gene calls are TRBV20-1 and TRBJ1-6; the D is unclear. V was clipped by 4 bases and J by 0 bases, with 7 bases between them. In germline, CDR1 is DFQATT, CDR2 SNEGSKA (reference sequence). The CDR3 is 14 residues long. The CDR3 sequence: CSATGSSYNSPLHF. The DNA of the CDR3 is TGCAGTGCTACCGGCAGCTCCTATAATTCACCCCTCCACTTT.

V usage is TRBV20-1 and J usage is TRBJ2-1, with 10 bases aligning to TRBD2. Germline V lookup: CDR1 DFQATT, CDR2 SNEGSKA (reference sequence). The CDR3 totals 17 residues. V was clipped by 0 bases and J by 3 bases; unmatched bases: 8. CDR3 protein: CSARDSRTSGFYNEQFF. The CDR3 coding sequence is TGCAGTGCTAGAGATTCTAGGACTAGCGGATTCTACAATGAGCAGTTCTTC.

CDR3 bases: TGTGCCAGCAGCCTAGACAGGGGAAGCTCCTACAATGAGCAGTTCTTC. It encodes CASSLDRGSSYNEQFF. This sequence joins TRBV7-3 and TRBJ2-1, with 8 positions matching TRBD1. Trimming at V came to 5 bases and at J to 0 bases, leaving 6 bases not matched to a gene. From germline, CDR1 is SGHTA and CDR2 FQGTGA. This CDR3 has 16 amino acids.

The V gene is TRBV6-2 or TRBV6-3, the J gene TRBJ2-2; no clear D. The CDR3 length is 13 residues. Germline CDR1 reads MNHEY; CDR2 reads SVGEGT. Trimming left V 6 bases short and J 2 bases short, with 7 bases between. CDR3 nucleotide sequence: TGTGCCAGCAGCCGACTTAACACCGGGGAGCTGTTTTTT. Encoded protein: CASSRLNTGELFF.

In its sample, this clonotype was seen a few times. The V gene is TRBV27, the J gene TRBJ1-1; D ambiguous. The germline CDR1 and CDR2 sequences are MNHEY and SMNVEV (reference sequence). The CDR3 has 15 amino acids. V was pared by 0 bases and J by 5 bases, with 13 bases between. This CDR3 is CASSLSSGIGTEAFF. CDR3 coding DNA: TGTGCCAGCAGTTTATCTTCCGGGATAGGAACTGAAGCTTTCTTT.

This clonotype was seen repeatedly, ten times or more. J is TRBJ1-5 and V is TRBV11-3; D gene unclear. The V gene's germline CDR1 is SGHNT and CDR2 YENEEA. The CDR3 contains 14 residues. V gave up 5 bases and J gave up 3 bases, with 11 bases separating them. The CDR3 loop is CASSPRDNNQPQHF. As DNA, the CDR3 is TGTGCCAGCAGCCCCCGGGATAACAATCAGCCCCAGCATTTT.

In this sample, this clonotype turned up a few times. The rearrangement uses TRBV5-1 and TRBJ2-6; D gene ambiguous. The CDR3 is made up of 15 amino acids. Trimming took off 4 bases at V and 0 bases at J, with 8 bases between the two ends. Germline assignment: CDR1 SGHRS and CDR2 YFSETQ. Here the CDR3 DNA reads TGCGCCAGCAGCCCACCGTTCTCTGGGGCCAACGTCCTGACTTTC. Protein sequence: CASSPPFSGANVLTF.

This clonotype was found a few times. The chain combines TRBV6-1 with TRBJ2-1; 12 bases agree with TRBD1. The CDR3 is 14 residues long. V was pared by 7 bases and J by 8 bases, with 6 bases of the junction left unmatched. Per the germline V gene, CDR1 is MNHNS and CDR2 is SASEGT. DNA of the CDR3: TGTGCCAGCAAAGGGACAGGGGGCGCGTATGAGCAGTTCTTC. It yields the protein CASKGTGGAYEQFF.

V and J are TRBV7-9 and TRBJ1-1; D ambiguous. V was trimmed by 3 bases and J by 4 bases, leaving 12 bases between them. Germline values: CDR1 SEHNR, CDR2 FQNEAQ (reference sequence). The CDR3 extends over 14 amino acids. CDR3 loop: CASSFPVEGTEAFF. CDR3 DNA: TGTGCCAGCAGCTTCCCCGTAGAAGGCACTGAAGCTTTCTTT.

This clonotype was counted a single time. J is TRBJ1-1 and V is TRBV7-2, with D hard to call. This CDR3 has 12 amino acids. Deletions cut 5 bases from V and 2 bases from J, with 6 bases between. Germline V gene data show CDR1 as SGHTA and CDR2 as FQGNSA. CDR3 in amino acids: CASSAPNTEAFF. The CDR3, as DNA: TGTGCCAGCAGCGCCCCAAACACTGAAGCTTTCTTT.

This clonotype appeared a few times. The rearrangement joins TRBV29-1 to TRBJ2-1, with 12 bases identical to TRBD2. CDR3 length equals 17 residues. V trimming: 6 bases; J trimming: 0 bases; junction bases outside the gene matches: 9. Germline loops: CDR1 SQVTM, CDR2 ANQGSEA. In DNA, the CDR3 is TGCAGCGTGCAAGGACTAGCGGGGACGAGCTCCTACAATGAGCAGTTCTTC. It is translated as CSVQGLAGTSSYNEQFF.